This is a list of T cell receptor beta chains from one sample in a study of regulatory T cells in long-lasting Graves disease. MiXCR, applied by TCRdb to the multiplex PCR reads, yields one record per CDR3 protein. The sample lists roughly 400,000 distinct CDR3 sequences, less than 25% occurring once. This sample comprised peripheral blood mononuclear cells (PBMCs), obtained when the disease was refractory, from a patient treated with antithyroid drugs. These receptors originate from a female donor with Graves disease. Each CDR3 is given with its conserved first and last residue. Each record gives: CDR3 length, V gene, J gene, CDR3 protein.

CDR3 length: 15
V gene: TRBV27
J gene: TRBJ2-2
CDR3 protein: CASWPDRAGGGELFF

CDR3 length: 18
V gene: TRBV19
J gene: TRBJ2-2
CDR3 protein: CASSLIGTSGRPTGELFF

CDR3 length: 14
V gene: TRBV15
J gene: TRBJ2-5
CDR3 protein: CATSSRTSQETQYF

CDR3 length: 14
V gene: TRBV19
J gene: TRBJ1-2
CDR3 protein: CASKSEGGNYGYTF

CDR3 length: 14
V gene: TRBV6-5
J gene: TRBJ2-7
CDR3 protein: CASSYTSGSSEQYF

CDR3 length: 14
V gene: TRBV30
J gene: TRBJ1-3
CDR3 protein: CAWSKQGTGNTIYF

CDR3 length: 13
V gene: TRBV20-1
J gene: TRBJ2-7
CDR3 protein: CSADGTAHYEQYF

CDR3 length: 11
V gene: TRBV30
J gene: TRBJ1-1
CDR3 protein: CASRQDFEAFF

CDR3 length: 16
V gene: TRBV29-1
J gene: TRBJ2-7
CDR3 protein: CSVEDLQGTEYYEQYF

CDR3 length: 15
V gene: TRBV10-2
J gene: TRBJ2-7
CDR3 protein: CASDGKGEGLYEQYF

CDR3 length: 14
V gene: TRBV20-1
J gene: TRBJ2-5
CDR3 protein: CSASPLGVQETQYF

CDR3 length: 15
V gene: TRBV9
J gene: TRBJ2-7
CDR3 protein: CASSVGAGGPHEQYF

CDR3 length: 13
V gene: TRBV28
J gene: TRBJ1-2
CDR3 protein: CASTSDRDYGYTF

CDR3 length: 14
V gene: TRBV13
J gene: TRBJ1-2
CDR3 protein: CASSLGQGAKGYTF

CDR3 length: 17
V gene: TRBV4-1
J gene: TRBJ1-2
CDR3 protein: CASSQDLPPGQGYGYTF

CDR3 length: 13
V gene: TRBV29-1
J gene: TRBJ2-7
CDR3 protein: CSVGGGRPYEQYF

CDR3 length: 13
V gene: TRBV20-1
J gene: TRBJ1-5
CDR3 protein: CSANRGPDQPQHF